This T cell receptor beta chain originates from a study of blood T cell repertoires in COVID-19 (dated by TCRdb to about 2020). Background for the entire study: The collaborator samples originated in the United States, Italy and Spain and spanned the acute and convalescent phases of COVID-19. The material from the prospective study consisted of cDNA or gDNA derived from T cells, B-cell-depleted T cells, or PBMCs. Subjects who had been exposed to COVID-19, were actively infected with it, or had recovered from it provided the deeply sampled blood TCRbeta repertoires that made up the dataset. The repertoires were made available in a free public database intended to serve as a resource for research on the immune response to SARS-CoV-2. Samples came from the ongoing ImmuneRACE study (first 160 participants) plus 1,254 subjects from 6 global collaborators. A de-identified subject ID, COVID-19 status, age in years and sex were almost always included in the sample metadata. Where HLA class I and class II types were available, the types were taken from metadata supplied by the sample provider, not from assay-based typing.

TCRbeta CDR3 regions were amplified from genomic DNA by means of the immunoSEQ Assay, a bias-controlled multiplex PCR. The study's own analysis went as follows. The number of nucleated cells in each sample was estimated from the amplification of reference gene primers within the assay. To quantify the absolute abundance of each unique TCRbeta CDR3 rearrangement, sequence reads were collapsed and filtered. For each sample, productive Simpson clonality was calculated as the square root of Simpson's diversity index across productive rearrangements. Not all clones reach the TCRdb copy of this immuneACCESS table, which keeps in-frame sequences only. Checked studies attribute under half of the gap to unresolved V genes and leave the rest unexplained. V, J and clone size were drawn from that table, and D and trimming were deduced from the DNA. The sample yields over 250,000 clones; 83% were counted once. Of the sample, around a tenth falls within the top ten clones.

A second Seattle source provided samples from volunteer blood donors who had recovered from COVID-19. The collaborating institutions used their own protocols to collect whole blood in K2EDTA tubes. For TCRbeta analysis, collaborators shipped samples as frozen whole blood, isolated PBMCs, or DNA extracted from either of those sample types. Overall results and qualifications from the work: The amount of clinical and demographic metadata varied by source and participant and was provided uncurated.

In regard to this clone: Its antigen target is currently unknown. Qualities for individual bases were not recorded, and no much larger clone is one base off.

The CDR3 contains 12 residues, cysteine and phenylalanine counted. The CDR3 DNA has 36 bases and is translated from base 1. The CDR1 and CDR2 encoded by the germline V gene (reference sequence) are MNHEY and SMNVEV. V and J are truncated by 6 bases and 7 bases respectively, leaving an intervening sequence of 9 bases. Sequencing input: peripheral blood. This clonotype was obtained from a woman aged 50 to 60 who had recovered from COVID-19. The chain was built from TRBV27 and TRBJ1-4; TRBD1 is perhaps the D gene, given 5 matching bases. The CDR3 region: CASSLRGEKLFF. The sequenced DNA: TGTGCCAGCAGCCTTAGGGGTGAAAAACTGTTTTTT.